The 2 T cell receptor beta chains below come from one sample, sequenced in a study of blood T cell repertoires in COVID-19. TCRdb's table, derived via immunoSEQ multiplex PCR, lists solely in-frame clones and lacks some. The sample holds around 160,000 clones; 75% to 90% are singletons and the top ten take around an eighth. Sequencing was done on a sample of peripheral blood. These receptors all come from a man in his late teens or twenties with COVID-19, enrolled during active disease.

The rearrangement links TRBV27 to TRBJ1-6; perhaps TRBD1 as D (6 bases). V lost 5 bases and J lost 6, with 17 bases in between. Looked up from germline, CDR1 is MNHEY and CDR2 is SMNVEV (reference sequence). The CDR3 totals 16 residues. CDR3 loop: CASSPETGQSNSPLHF. CDR3 bases: TGTGCCAGCAGTCCCGAGACCGGACAGAGTAATTCACCCCTCCACTTT.

In its sample, this clone was seen once. The chain has TRBV19 and TRBJ2-2; 9 bases are shared with TRBD1. The CDR3 consists of 14 residues. V dropped 5 bases and J dropped 4; count of bases not matched to a gene: 2. Germline assignment: CDR1 LNHDA and CDR2 SQIVND (reference sequence). DNA for the CDR3: TGTGCCAGTAGTTGGGGACAGGGCACCGGGGAGCTGTTTTTT. The encoded protein is CASSWGQGTGELFF.